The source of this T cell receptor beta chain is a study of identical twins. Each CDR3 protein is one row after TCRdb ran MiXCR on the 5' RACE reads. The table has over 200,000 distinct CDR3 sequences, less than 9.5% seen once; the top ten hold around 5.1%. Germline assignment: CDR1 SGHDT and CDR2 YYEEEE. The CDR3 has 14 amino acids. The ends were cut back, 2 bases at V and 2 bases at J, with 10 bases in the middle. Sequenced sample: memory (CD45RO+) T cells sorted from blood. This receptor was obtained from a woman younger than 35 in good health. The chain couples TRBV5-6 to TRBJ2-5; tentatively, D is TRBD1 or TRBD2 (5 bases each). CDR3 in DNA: TGTGCCAGCAGCTTATGGGGGTGGCAAGAGACCCAGTACTTC. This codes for CASSLWGWQETQYF.